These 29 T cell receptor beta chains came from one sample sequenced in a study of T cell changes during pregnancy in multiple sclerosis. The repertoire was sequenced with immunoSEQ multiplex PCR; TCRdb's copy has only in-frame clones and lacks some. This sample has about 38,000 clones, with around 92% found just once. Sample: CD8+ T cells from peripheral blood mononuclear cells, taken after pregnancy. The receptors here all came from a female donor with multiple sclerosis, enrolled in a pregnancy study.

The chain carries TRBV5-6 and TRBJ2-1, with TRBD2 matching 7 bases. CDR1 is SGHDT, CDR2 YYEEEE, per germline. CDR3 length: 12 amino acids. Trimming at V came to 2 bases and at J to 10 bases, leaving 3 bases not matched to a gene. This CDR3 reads CASSFTAGEQFF. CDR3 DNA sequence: TGTGCCAGCAGCTTTACAGCGGGGGAGCAGTTCTTC.

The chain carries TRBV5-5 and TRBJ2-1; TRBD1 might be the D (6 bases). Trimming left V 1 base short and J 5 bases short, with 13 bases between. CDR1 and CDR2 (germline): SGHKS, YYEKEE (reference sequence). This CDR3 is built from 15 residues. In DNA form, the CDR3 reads TGTGCCAGCAGCTTGACCGGGACACGAAACAATGAGCAGTTCTTC. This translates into CASSLTGTRNNEQFF. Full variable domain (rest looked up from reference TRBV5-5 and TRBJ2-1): DAGVTQSPTHLIKTRGQQVTLRCSPISGHKSVSWYQQVLGQGPQFIFQYYEKEERGRGNFPDRFSARQFPNYSSELNVNALLLGDSALYLCASSLTGTRNNEQFFGPGTRLTVL.

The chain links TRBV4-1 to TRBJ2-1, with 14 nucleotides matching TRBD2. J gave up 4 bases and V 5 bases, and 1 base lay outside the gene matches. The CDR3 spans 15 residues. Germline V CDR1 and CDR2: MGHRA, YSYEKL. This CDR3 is CASSWTSGGYNEQFF. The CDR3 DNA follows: TGCGCCAGCAGCTGGACTAGCGGGGGGTACAATGAGCAGTTCTTC.

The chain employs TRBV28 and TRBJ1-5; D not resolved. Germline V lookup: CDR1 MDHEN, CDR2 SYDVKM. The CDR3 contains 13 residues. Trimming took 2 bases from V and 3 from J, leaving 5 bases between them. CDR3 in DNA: TGTGCCAGCAGTTTAGTCTTCAATCAGCCCCAGCATTTT. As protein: CASSLVFNQPQHF.

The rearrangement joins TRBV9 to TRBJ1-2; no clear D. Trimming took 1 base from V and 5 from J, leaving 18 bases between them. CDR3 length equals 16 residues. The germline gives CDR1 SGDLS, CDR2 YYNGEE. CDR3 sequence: CASSVKPGGPSYGYTF. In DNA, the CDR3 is TGTGCCAGCAGCGTAAAGCCAGGAGGGCCCTCTTATGGCTACACCTTC.

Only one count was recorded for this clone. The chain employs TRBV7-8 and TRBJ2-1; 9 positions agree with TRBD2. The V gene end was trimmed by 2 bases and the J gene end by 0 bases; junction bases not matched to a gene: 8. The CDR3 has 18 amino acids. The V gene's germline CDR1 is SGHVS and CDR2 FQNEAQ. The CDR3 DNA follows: TGTGCCAGCAGCTTAAAAGCGGGGGGCTATCCCTCCTACAATGAGCAGTTCTTC. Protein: CASSLKAGGYPSYNEQFF.

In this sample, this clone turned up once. Written as DNA, the CDR3 is TGTGCCAGCAGCGTAGGATCCAGCGGGAGTTTCATCTTAGCCTACAATGAGCAGTTCTTC. Residues: CASSVGSSGSFILAYNEQFF. The rearrangement links TRBV9 to TRBJ2-1, with 8 bases fitting TRBD2. Germline V lookup: CDR1 SGDLS, CDR2 YYNGEE. Losses at the gene ends were 0 bases for V and 2 bases for J; bases not matched to a gene: 16. This CDR3 comprises 20 residues.

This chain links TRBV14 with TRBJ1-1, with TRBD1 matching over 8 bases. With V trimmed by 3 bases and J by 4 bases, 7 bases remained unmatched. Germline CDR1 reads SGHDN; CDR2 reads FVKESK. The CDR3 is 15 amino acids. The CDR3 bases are TGTGCCAGCAGCCAGCATTCAGGGGGCATCACTGAAGCTTTCTTT. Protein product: CASSQHSGGITEAFF.

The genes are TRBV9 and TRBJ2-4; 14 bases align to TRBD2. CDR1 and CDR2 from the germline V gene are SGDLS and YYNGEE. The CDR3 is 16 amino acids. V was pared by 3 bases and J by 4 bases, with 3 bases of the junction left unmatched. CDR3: CASSDGLAGGKNIQYF. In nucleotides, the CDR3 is TGTGCCAGCAGCGACGGACTAGCGGGAGGTAAAAACATTCAGTACTTC.

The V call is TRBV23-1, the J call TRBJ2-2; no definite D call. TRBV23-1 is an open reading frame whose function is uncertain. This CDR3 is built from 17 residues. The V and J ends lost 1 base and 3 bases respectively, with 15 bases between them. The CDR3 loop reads CASSQYRLEGYTGELFF. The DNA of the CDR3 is TGCGCCAGCAGTCAATATCGGCTAGAAGGTTACACCGGGGAGCTGTTTTTT.

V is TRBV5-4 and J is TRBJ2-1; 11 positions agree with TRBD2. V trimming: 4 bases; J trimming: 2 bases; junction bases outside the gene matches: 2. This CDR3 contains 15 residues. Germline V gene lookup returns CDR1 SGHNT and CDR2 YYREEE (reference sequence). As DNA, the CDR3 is TGTGCCAGCAGCCTTAGCGGGAGGGCCTACAATGAGCAGTTCTTC. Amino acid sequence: CASSLSGRAYNEQFF.

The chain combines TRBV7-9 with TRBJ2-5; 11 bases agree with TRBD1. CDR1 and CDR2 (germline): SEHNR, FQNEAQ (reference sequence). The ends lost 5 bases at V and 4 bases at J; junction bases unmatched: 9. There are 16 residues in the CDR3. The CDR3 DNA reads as TGTGCCAGCAGCCCCCCGGGACAGGGGGGGAGAGAGACCCAGTACTTC. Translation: CASSPPGQGGRETQYF.

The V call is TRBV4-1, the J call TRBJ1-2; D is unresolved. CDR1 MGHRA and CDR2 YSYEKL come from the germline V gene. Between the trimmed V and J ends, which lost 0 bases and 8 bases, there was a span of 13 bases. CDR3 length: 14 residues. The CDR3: CASSQDSKRWGYTF. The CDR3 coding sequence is TGCGCCAGCAGCCAAGATAGCAAGAGGTGGGGCTACACCTTC.

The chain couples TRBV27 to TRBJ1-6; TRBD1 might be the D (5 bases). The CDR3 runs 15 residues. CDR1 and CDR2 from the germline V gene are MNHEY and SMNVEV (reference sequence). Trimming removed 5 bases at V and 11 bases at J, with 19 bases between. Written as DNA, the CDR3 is TGTGCCAGCAGTAGCCGGACAATGCCGAATACACCCCTCCACTTT. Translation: CASSSRTMPNTPLHF.

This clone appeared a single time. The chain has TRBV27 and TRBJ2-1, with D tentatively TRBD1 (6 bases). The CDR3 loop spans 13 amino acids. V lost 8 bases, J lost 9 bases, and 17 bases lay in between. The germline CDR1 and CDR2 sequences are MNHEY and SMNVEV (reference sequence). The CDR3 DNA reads TGTGCCAGCCGCGAGCATGGGGGCGGTGAGCAGTTCTTC. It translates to CASREHGGGEQFF.

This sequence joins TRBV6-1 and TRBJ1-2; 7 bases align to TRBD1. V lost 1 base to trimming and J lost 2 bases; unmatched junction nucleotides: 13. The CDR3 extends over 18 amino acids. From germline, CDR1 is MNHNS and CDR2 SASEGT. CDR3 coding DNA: TGTGCCAGCAGTGAAGGGTACTCGGGACAGCCTTTCAACTATGGCTACACCTTC. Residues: CASSEGYSGQPFNYGYTF.

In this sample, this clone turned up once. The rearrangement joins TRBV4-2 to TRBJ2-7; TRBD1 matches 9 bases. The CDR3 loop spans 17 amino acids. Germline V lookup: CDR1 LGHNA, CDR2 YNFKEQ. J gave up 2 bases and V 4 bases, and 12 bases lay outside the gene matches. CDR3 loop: CASSPRSGDRETYEQYF. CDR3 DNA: TGTGCCAGCAGCCCGAGGAGCGGGGACAGGGAGACCTACGAGCAGTACTTC.

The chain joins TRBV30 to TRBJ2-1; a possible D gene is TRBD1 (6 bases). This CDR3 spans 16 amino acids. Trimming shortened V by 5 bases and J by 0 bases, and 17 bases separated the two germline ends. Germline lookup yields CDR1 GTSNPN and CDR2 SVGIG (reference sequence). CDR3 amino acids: CAWGVTGTRSYNEQFF. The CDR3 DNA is TGTGCCTGGGGCGTTACAGGGACCCGCTCCTACAATGAGCAGTTCTTC.

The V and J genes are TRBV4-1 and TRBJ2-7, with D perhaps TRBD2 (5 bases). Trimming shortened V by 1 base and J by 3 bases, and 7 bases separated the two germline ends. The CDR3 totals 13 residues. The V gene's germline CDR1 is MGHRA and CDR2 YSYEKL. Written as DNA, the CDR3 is TGCGCCAGCAGCCAAGTTGGAGGCTACGAGCAGTACTTC. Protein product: CASSQVGGYEQYF.

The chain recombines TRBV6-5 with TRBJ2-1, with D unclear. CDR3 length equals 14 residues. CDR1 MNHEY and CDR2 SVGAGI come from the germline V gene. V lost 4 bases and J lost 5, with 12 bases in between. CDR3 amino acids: CASSFAGRHNEQFF. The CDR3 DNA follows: TGTGCCAGCAGTTTCGCAGGTAGACACAATGAGCAGTTCTTC.

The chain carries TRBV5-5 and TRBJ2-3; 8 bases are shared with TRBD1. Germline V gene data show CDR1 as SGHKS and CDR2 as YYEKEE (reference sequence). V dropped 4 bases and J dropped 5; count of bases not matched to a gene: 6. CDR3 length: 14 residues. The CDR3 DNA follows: TGTGCCAGCAGCCTAGGACAGGGTCAAGATACGCAGTATTTT. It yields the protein CASSLGQGQDTQYF.

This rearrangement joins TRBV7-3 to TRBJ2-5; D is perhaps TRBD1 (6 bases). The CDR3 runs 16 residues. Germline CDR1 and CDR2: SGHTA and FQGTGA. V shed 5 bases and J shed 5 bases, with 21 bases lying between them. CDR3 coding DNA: TGTGCCAGCAGCGATCCTAAAAGGCAGAGGGGGGAGACCCAGTACTTC. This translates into CASSDPKRQRGETQYF. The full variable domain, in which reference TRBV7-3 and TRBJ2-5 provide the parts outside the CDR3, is GAGVSQTPSNKVTEKGKYVELRCDPISGHTALYWYRQSLGQGPEFLIYFQGTGAADDSGLPNDRFFAVRPEGSVSTLKIQRTERGDSAVYLCASSDPKRQRGETQYFGPGTRLLVL.

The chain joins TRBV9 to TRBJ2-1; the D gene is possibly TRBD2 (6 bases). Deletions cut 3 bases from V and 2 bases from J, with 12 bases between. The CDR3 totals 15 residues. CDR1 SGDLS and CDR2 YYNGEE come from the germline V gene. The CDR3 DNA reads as TGTGCCAGCAGCGCCTTAGCGGCTACCTACAATGAGCAGTTCTTC. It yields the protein CASSALAATYNEQFF.

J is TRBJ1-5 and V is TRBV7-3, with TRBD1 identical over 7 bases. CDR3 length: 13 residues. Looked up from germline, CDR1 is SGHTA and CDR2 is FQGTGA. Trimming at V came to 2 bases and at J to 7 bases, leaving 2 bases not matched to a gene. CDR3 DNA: TGTGCCAGCAGCTTAGAGGGGGCCCAGCCCCAGCATTTT. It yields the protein CASSLEGAQPQHF.

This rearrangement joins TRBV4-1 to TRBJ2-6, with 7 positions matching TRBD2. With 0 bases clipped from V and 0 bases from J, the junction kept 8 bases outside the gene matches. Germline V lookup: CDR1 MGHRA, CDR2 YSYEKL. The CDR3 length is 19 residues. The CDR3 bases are TGCGCCAGCAGCCAAGAGTTTTGGGGGGACTACTCTGGGGCCAACGTCCTGACTTTC. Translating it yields CASSQEFWGDYSGANVLTF.

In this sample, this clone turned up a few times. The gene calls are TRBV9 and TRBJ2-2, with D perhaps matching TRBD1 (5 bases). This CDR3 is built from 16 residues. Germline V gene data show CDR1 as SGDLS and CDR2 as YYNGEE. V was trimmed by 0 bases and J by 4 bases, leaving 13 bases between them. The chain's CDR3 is CASSVDRGRRTGELFF. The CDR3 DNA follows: TGTGCCAGCAGCGTAGATAGGGGCCGGCGCACCGGGGAGCTGTTTTTT. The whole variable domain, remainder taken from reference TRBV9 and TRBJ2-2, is DSGVTQTPKHLITATGQRVTLRCSPRSGDLSVYWYQQSLDQGLQFLIQYYNGEERAKGNILERFSAQQFPDLHSELNLSSLELGDSALYFCASSVDRGRRTGELFFGEGSRLTVL.

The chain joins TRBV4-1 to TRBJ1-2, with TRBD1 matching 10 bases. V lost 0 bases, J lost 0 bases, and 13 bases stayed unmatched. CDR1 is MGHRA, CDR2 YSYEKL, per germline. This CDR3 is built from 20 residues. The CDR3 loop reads CASSQEVPGQGTPANYGYTF. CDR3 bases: TGCGCCAGCAGCCAAGAGGTCCCGGGACAGGGGACACCTGCTAACTATGGCTACACCTTC.

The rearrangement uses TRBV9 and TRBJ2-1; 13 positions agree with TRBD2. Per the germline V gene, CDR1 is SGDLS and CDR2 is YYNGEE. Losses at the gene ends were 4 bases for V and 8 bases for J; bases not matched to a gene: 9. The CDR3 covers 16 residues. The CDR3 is CASSSPTSGGVHEQFF. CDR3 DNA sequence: TGTGCCAGCAGCTCCCCAACTAGCGGGGGGGTCCATGAGCAGTTCTTC.

In DNA, the CDR3 is TGTGCCAGTAGTATAGATGGCCCTGATACGCAGTATTTT. It translates to CASSIDGPDTQYF. V and J are TRBV19 and TRBJ2-3; no definite D call. V lost 0 bases, J lost 6 bases, and 7 bases lay in between. Germline loops: CDR1 LNHDA, CDR2 SQIVND (reference sequence). This CDR3 region has 13 residues.